Following are 30 T cell receptor beta chains from one sample sequenced in a study of OX40 agonist ivuxolimab in advanced cancers. Generated by immunoSEQ multiplex PCR, the TCRdb table keeps only in-frame clones and is missing some. The repertoire holds around 64,000 clones, with 92% as singletons. Sequenced here: CD4+ or CD8+ T cells sorted from blood, sampled in a trial of the OX40 agonist ivuxolimab. Receptors originate from an adult with an advanced solid tumor such as melanoma, head and neck, liver or kidney cancer.

A word on this clone: Other nucleotide sequences in the sample specify the same CDR3. This chain's CDR3 is CASSLRLAGGEQYF. The CDR3 bases are TGCGCCAGCAGCTTGCGGCTAGCGGGGGGGGAGCAGTACTTC. The J gene is TRBJ2-7, the V gene TRBV5-1, with 12 bases that match TRBD2. The CDR3 loop spans 14 amino acids. Looked up from germline, CDR1 is SGHRS and CDR2 is YFSETQ. V gave up 1 base and J gave up 7 bases; unmatched junction bases: 3.

The V call is TRBV11-2, the J call TRBJ2-7; 14 bases are a match to TRBD2. CDR3 size: 15 residues. Germline CDR1 and CDR2: SGHAT and FQNNGV. V shed 3 bases and J 5 bases; nucleotides not matched to a gene: 3. The CDR3 is CASSLTSGGGHEQYF. The CDR3 DNA reads as TGTGCCAGCAGCTTGACTAGCGGGGGGGGACACGAGCAGTACTTC.

The J gene is TRBJ2-2, the V gene TRBV30, with unresolved D. The germline V gene encodes CDR1 GTSNPN and CDR2 SVGIG (reference sequence). The CDR3 is made up of 13 amino acids. The ends were cut back, 2 bases at V and 3 bases at J, with 7 bases in the middle. In DNA form, the CDR3 reads TGTGCCTGGAGTTCTGGGGACACCGGGGAGCTGTTTTTT. It codes for CAWSSGDTGELFF.

The chain uses TRBV6-1 and TRBJ2-7, with D maybe TRBD2 (6 bases). Germline V gene sequence: CDR1 MNHNS, CDR2 SASEGT. The CDR3 contains 13 residues. Trimming took off 6 bases at V and 3 bases at J, with 12 bases between the two ends. As DNA, the CDR3 is TGTGCCAGCAGCCCAGCGGGCCTCTACGAGCAGTACTTC. Its translation is CASSPAGLYEQYF.

V and J are TRBV6-4 and TRBJ2-2; a possible D gene is TRBD1 (6 bases). This CDR3 is built from 12 residues. With 3 bases removed from V and 8 bases from J, the gap between germline ends came to 7 bases. Per germline, CDR1 MRHNA and CDR2 SNTAGT. CDR3 nucleotide sequence: TGTGCCAGCAGTGAGACAGGAGGGGAGCTGTTTTTT. It specifies CASSETGGELFF.

The V call is TRBV5-1, the J call TRBJ2-3; TRBD2 matches at 8 bases. The CDR3 is 14 residues long. After removal of 7 bases from V and 4 bases from J, the junction contained 8 bases not matched to a gene. Germline assignment: CDR1 SGHRS and CDR2 YFSETQ. The CDR3 loop reads CASAWSGGADTQYF. The CDR3 DNA sequence: TGCGCCAGCGCCTGGTCGGGGGGGGCAGATACGCAGTATTTT.

The chain recombines TRBV11-3 with TRBJ2-1; D unresolved. Germline V CDR1 and CDR2: SGHNT, YENEEA. This CDR3 spans 14 amino acids. Trimming cost V 4 bases and J 5 bases, with 12 bases left between them. Here the CDR3 reads CASSSRYLNNEQFF. The CDR3 DNA follows: TGTGCCAGCAGCTCAAGGTACCTTAACAATGAGCAGTTCTTC.

The chain recombines TRBV27 with TRBJ2-2; TRBD1 might be the D (5 bases). The CDR3 extends over 15 amino acids. With 2 bases removed from V and 6 bases from J, the gap between germline ends came to 13 bases. The germline gives CDR1 MNHEY, CDR2 SMNVEV (reference sequence). The CDR3 bases are TGTGCCAGCAGTTTAAGTCAGGGCGGTGCCGGGGAGCTGTTTTTT. Translated: CASSLSQGGAGELFF.

V is TRBV30 and J is TRBJ2-5; TRBD1 matches at 7 bases. J was trimmed by 2 bases and V by 5 bases; bases with no gene match: 11. The germline V gene encodes CDR1 GTSNPN and CDR2 SVGIG (reference sequence). This CDR3 has 15 amino acids. The CDR3 region is CAWDTVGTEQETQYF. CDR3 nucleotide sequence: TGTGCCTGGGATACTGTTGGGACAGAACAAGAGACCCAGTACTTC. Filled out from reference TRBV30 and TRBJ2-5, the complete variable domain reads SQTIHQWPATLVQPVGSPLSLECTVEGTSNPNLYWYRQAAGRGLQLLFYSVGIGQISSEVPQNLSASRPQDRQFILSSKKLLLSDSGFYLCAWDTVGTEQETQYFGPGTRLLVL.

The DNA of the CDR3 is TGCAGCGTTGTCGGGACAGGGGGCTCTGAGGTTATCACTGAAGCTTTCTTT. It yields the protein CSVVGTGGSEVITEAFF. The chain is built from TRBV29-1 and TRBJ1-1, with TRBD1 matching 12 bases. The CDR3 sequence is 17 residues long. Germline-derived CDR1 and CDR2 are SQVTM and ANQGSEA. V shed 4 bases, J shed 4 bases, and the junction held 13 bases outside the gene matches.

V gene TRBV5-6 combines with J gene TRBJ2-5; D unclear. CDR1 and CDR2 from the germline V gene are SGHDT and YYEEEE. The CDR3 covers 14 residues. V was clipped by 2 bases and J by 5 bases, with 13 bases between them. The CDR3 bases are TGTGCCAGCAGCTTTTCCAGCCCCCCGGAGACCCAGTACTTC. Its protein product is CASSFSSPPETQYF.

V gene TRBV5-4 combines with J gene TRBJ1-1, with D perhaps TRBD1 (5 bases). The germline CDR1 and CDR2 sequences are SGHNT and YYREEE (reference sequence). The CDR3 has 13 amino acids. V lost 1 base to trimming and J lost 4 bases, with 8 bases between them. The CDR3 coding sequence is TGTGCCAGCAGCTTGATTAGGGGCACTGAAGCTTTCTTT. Its protein is CASSLIRGTEAFF.

The chain couples TRBV23-1 to TRBJ2-3; the match to TRBD2 covers 13 bases. TRBV23-1 is classed as an ORF, of uncertain function. This CDR3 has 19 amino acids. Losses at the gene ends were 0 bases for V and 2 bases for J; bases not matched to a gene: 8. Here the CDR3 DNA reads TGCGCCAGCAGTCAATCCCGGACTAGCGGGGGAGTCCCCACAGATACGCAGTATTTT. It encodes CASSQSRTSGGVPTDTQYF.

The rearrangement joins TRBV7-9 to TRBJ2-5; no firm D call. Germline V gives CDR1 SEHNR, CDR2 FQNEAQ (reference sequence). Trimming cost V 5 bases and J 2 bases, with 9 bases left between them. This CDR3 has 13 residues. As DNA, the CDR3 is TGTGCCAGCAGCGCAGAGATTCAAGAGACCCAGTACTTC. Its translation: CASSAEIQETQYF. Full variable domain (rest looked up from reference TRBV7-9 and TRBJ2-5): DTGVSQNPRHKITKRGQNVTFRCDPISEHNRLYWYRQTLGQGPEFLTYFQNEAQLEKSRLLSDRFSAERPKGSFSTLEIQRTEQGDSAMYLCASSAEIQETQYFGPGTRLLVL.

As to this clone: The identical CDR3 is also encoded by other nucleotide sequences in the sample. The chain recombines TRBV5-1 with TRBJ2-7, with no clear D. This CDR3 comprises 11 residues. V was shortened by 0 bases and J by 6 bases, with 4 bases between the two germline ends. From germline, CDR1 is SGHRS and CDR2 YFSETQ. CDR3 coding DNA: TGCGCCAGCAGCTTGGGCGGCGAGCAGTACTTC. This codes for CASSLGGEQYF.

V is TRBV10-3 and J is TRBJ1-1; a weak D match, TRBD1 (5 bases). Trimming left V 8 bases short and J 5 bases short, with 9 bases between. The germline V gene has CDR1 ENHRY and CDR2 SYGVKD. CDR3 size: 11 residues. CDR3 sequence (DNA): TGTGCCATCGTGCGGGGGACTGAAGCTTTCTTT. Its protein is CAIVRGTEAFF.

The chain uses TRBV9 and TRBJ2-1; D remains unclear. This CDR3 has 14 amino acids. Per germline, CDR1 SGDLS and CDR2 YYNGEE. Trimming removed 0 bases at V and 5 bases at J, with 9 bases between. CDR3 residues: CASSVAGRNNEQFF. The CDR3 DNA sequence: TGTGCCAGCAGCGTAGCCGGCAGAAACAATGAGCAGTTCTTC.

This chain links TRBV4-1 with TRBJ2-6, with TRBD1 as a possible D gene (6 bases). The V end lost 3 bases, the J end lost 4 bases, and 10 bases lay between the germline ends. Germline lookup yields CDR1 MGHRA and CDR2 YSYEKL. The CDR3 has 15 amino acids. The CDR3 region is CASSQVQGGANVLTF. The CDR3 DNA follows: TGCGCCAGCAGCCAGGTACAGGGAGGGGCCAACGTCCTGACTTTC.

This clone was detected once. CDR3 bases: TGTGCCAGCAGTGACGACAGGACCGTAGACAATGAGCAGTTCTTC. It is translated as CASSDDRTVDNEQFF. The chain has TRBV2 and TRBJ2-1; the D gene is possibly TRBD1 (6 bases). Trimming cost V 3 bases and J 5 bases, with 14 bases left between them. This CDR3 comprises 15 residues. The germline CDR1 and CDR2 sequences are SNHLY and FYNNEI.

The rearrangement joins TRBV19 to TRBJ1-2, with D unresolved. Deletions cut 5 bases from V and 4 bases from J, with 11 bases between. From germline, CDR1 is LNHDA and CDR2 SQIVND (reference sequence). The CDR3 is 13 residues long. The CDR3: CASSVGNTYGYTF. The CDR3 DNA reads TGTGCCAGTAGTGTCGGCAACACCTATGGCTACACCTTC.

J is TRBJ2-2 and V is TRBV2; D is ambiguous. Trimming cost V 1 base and J 1 base, with 7 bases left between them. The germline V gene has CDR1 SNHLY and CDR2 FYNNEI. This CDR3 is built from 15 residues. CDR3 in DNA: TGTGCCAGCAGTGAAGGTGACTGGAACACCGGGGAGCTGTTTTTT. Amino acid sequence: CASSEGDWNTGELFF.

This clone was picked up one time. The sample carries other DNA sequences with the same CDR3. This rearrangement joins TRBV9 to TRBJ1-2, with D hard to call. Germline V gene sequence: CDR1 SGDLS, CDR2 YYNGEE. V was pared by 0 bases and J by 1 base, with 4 bases between. The CDR3 runs to 13 residues. The CDR3 DNA reads TGTGCCAGCAGCGTAGGGGATAACTATGGCTACACCTTC. Its protein is CASSVGDNYGYTF.

The chain joins TRBV4-1 to TRBJ2-7; D possibly corresponds to TRBD1 (6 bases). The germline V gene has CDR1 MGHRA and CDR2 YSYEKL. The CDR3 has 15 residues. The ends were cut back, 4 bases at V and 0 bases at J, with 13 bases in the middle. Written as DNA, the CDR3 is TGCGCCAGCAGCCCCCGGGACACCGGCTCCTACGAGCAGTACTTC. Its translation: CASSPRDTGSYEQYF.

The gene calls are TRBV5-1 and TRBJ2-7; TRBD1 or TRBD2 may be the D gene (6 bases each). Trimming took off 0 bases at V and 1 base at J, with 14 bases between the two ends. The CDR3 is made up of 16 amino acids. Germline loops: CDR1 SGHRS, CDR2 YFSETQ. The CDR3 here is CASSLGLGGKSYEQYF. In nucleotides, the CDR3 is TGCGCCAGCAGCTTGGGTCTGGGGGGCAAGTCCTACGAGCAGTACTTC.

V is TRBV9 and J is TRBJ1-4; 10 bases agree with TRBD1. This CDR3 is built from 14 residues. J gave up 7 bases and V 4 bases, and 4 bases lay outside the gene matches. CDR1 and CDR2 from the germline V gene are SGDLS and YYNGEE. The CDR3 DNA follows: TGTGCCAGCAGCCGCGGGACAGGGGCTGAAAAACTGTTTTTT. Translating gives CASSRGTGAEKLFF.

The count of this clone is one. This chain joins TRBV4-1 and TRBJ2-7, with D hard to call. Germline CDR1 and CDR2: MGHRA and YSYEKL. The CDR3 covers 14 residues. The V and J ends lost 1 base and 4 bases respectively, with 11 bases between them. The CDR3, as DNA: TGCGCCAGCAGCCAAGTCCCCTCCTCATACGAGCAGTACTTC. Protein: CASSQVPSSYEQYF.

The chain is built from TRBV5-6 and TRBJ1-2, with 7 nucleotides matching TRBD1. This CDR3 is 18 amino acids long. Germline V CDR1 and CDR2: SGHDT, YYEEEE. V gave up 4 bases and J gave up 4 bases; unmatched junction bases: 19. CDR3 region: CASSGTRGKSSTIYGYTF. DNA for the CDR3: TGTGCCAGCAGCGGAACCAGGGGGAAATCCTCCACTATCTATGGCTACACCTTC.

V usage is TRBV25-1 and J usage is TRBJ2-5, with D perhaps matching TRBD2 (7 bases). This CDR3 is built from 17 residues. The ends were cut back, 3 bases at V and 5 bases at J, with 22 bases in the middle. Germline CDR1 MGHDK, CDR2 SYGVNS. Here the CDR3 DNA reads TGTGCCAGCAGTGATGGGCTTTGGGGGGGGGCCCGTGAGACCCAGTACTTC. Residues: CASSDGLWGGARETQYF.

The V gene is TRBV13, the J gene TRBJ1-1; D gene uncertain. V shed 4 bases and J shed 4 bases, with 13 bases lying between them. Per germline, CDR1 PRHDT and CDR2 FYEKMQ (reference sequence). CDR3 size: 14 residues. The CDR3 sequence is CASSSNDHLTEAFF. CDR3 sequence (DNA): TGTGCCAGCAGCTCAAATGATCACCTCACTGAAGCTTTCTTT.

This chain connects TRBV19 to TRBJ1-6, with a weak D call TRBD1 (6 bases). The ends were cut back, 5 bases at V and 7 bases at J, with 18 bases in the middle. The CDR3 consists of 16 residues. Per the germline V gene, CDR1 is LNHDA and CDR2 is SQIVND (reference sequence). The CDR3 bases are TGTGCCAGTAGTGCGTGGTTACAGGGTTGGAATTCACCCCTCCACTTT. This encodes CASSAWLQGWNSPLHF.